The sequence of this T cell receptor beta chain was determined in a study of T cell changes during pregnancy in multiple sclerosis (dated by TCRdb to the late 2010s). Regarding the research as a whole: The study examined how the T cell repertoire changed over the course of pregnancy in women with multiple sclerosis.

With regard to this clone: No cognate antigen has been identified for it. The input lacks base qualities; no much larger clone sits a single base away.

Library prep was done by the immunoSEQ multiplex PCR assay. TCRdb took this table from immuneACCESS and kept in-frame rearrangements with V and J called. Such tables lack part of the clones; where checked against another copy, unresolved V genes explain under half of the gap, and the rest is unexplained. The sample has approximately 90,000 clones on record, around 93% of them singletons. The biggest ten clones account for about 0.95% of the sample. The CDR3 contains 16 residues, cysteine and phenylalanine counted. The kept DNA is CDR3 alone, 48 bases in frame from the first base. Sequences SGHRS (CDR1) and YFSETQ (CDR2) are obtained from the germline V gene. Trimming accounts for 0 bases at V and 4 bases at J, while the number of junction bases matched to no gene is 3.

Sequenced here: peripheral blood, sampled before pregnancy. The rearranged segments are TRBV5-1 and TRBJ2-3, with 12 junctional bases fitting TRBD2. The TCR originated in a female donor with multiple sclerosis, enrolled in a pregnancy study. The CDR3 reads as follows: CASSLDLAGGPDTQYF. The DNA reads as follows: TGCGCCAGCAGCTTGGATCTAGCGGGGGGGCCAGATACGCAGTATTTT.